The 9 T cell receptor beta chains below were found in one sample sequenced in a study of cytomegalovirus exposure and HLA in healthy donors. Primers for the PCR totalled 60 Vbeta and 13 Jbeta. Repertoires were generated with immunoSEQ multiplex PCR, while TCRdb's copy carries only in-frame clones and drops some. The sample carries around 200,000 clones, around 86% recorded once. The sequencing input was PBMCs. The receptors originated from a woman aged 45 to 65 in good health and CMV-seropositive.

The gene calls are TRBV7-2 and TRBJ1-1; the D gene is possibly TRBD1 (6 bases). Trimming stripped 5 bases from V and 1 base from J, with 14 bases between. The germline gives CDR1 SGHTA, CDR2 FQGNSA. The CDR3 extends over 15 amino acids. The CDR3 reads CASSLQTGPNTEAFF. The CDR3 nucleotides read TGTGCCAGCAGCCTGCAGACAGGTCCGAACACTGAAGCTTTCTTT.

The V and J genes are TRBV2 and TRBJ2-3; D gene uncertain. Trimming left V 6 bases short and J 2 bases short, with 9 bases between. The CDR3 consists of 13 residues. Germline CDR1 is SNHLY and CDR2 is FYNNEI. This CDR3 is CASRTDPTDTQYF. CDR3 DNA sequence: TGTGCCAGCAGAACAGACCCCACAGATACGCAGTATTTT.

The chain employs TRBV28 and TRBJ2-7, with 7 positions matching TRBD1. V shed 5 bases and J 0 bases; nucleotides not matched to a gene: 10. Germline V gene data show CDR1 as MDHEN and CDR2 as SYDVKM. This CDR3 contains 16 residues. Here the CDR3 DNA reads TGTGCCAGCAGTCCCCCGGGACAGCGTTACTCCTACGAGCAGTACTTC. Translating it yields CASSPPGQRYSYEQYF.

The genes are TRBV11-3 and TRBJ2-3, with TRBD2 identical over 9 bases. This CDR3 is 14 amino acids long. Germline trimming cut 4 bases from V and 2 bases from J; bases unmatched to any gene: 1. Germline CDR1 is SGHNT and CDR2 is YENEEA. In DNA form, the CDR3 reads TGTGCCAGCAGCTCGGGACTAGCCACAGATACGCAGTATTTT. Translation gives CASSSGLATDTQYF.

This clone was recorded only once. The rearrangement joins TRBV5-1 to TRBJ2-2; D not resolved. V shed 0 bases and J shed 4 bases, with 7 bases lying between them. Germline CDR1 SGHRS, CDR2 YFSETQ. CDR3 length: 14 residues. As DNA, the CDR3 is TGCGCCAGCAGCTTGGTCTCTAGCACCGGGGAGCTGTTTTTT. It yields the protein CASSLVSSTGELFF.

A single count supports this clone. This chain joins TRBV27 and TRBJ2-5; 9 nucleotides match TRBD1. CDR3 length equals 14 residues. Trimming removed 6 bases from V and 2 bases from J; junction bases left unmatched: 4. Germline V gene lookup returns CDR1 MNHEY and CDR2 SMNVEV (reference sequence). CDR3 DNA sequence: TGTGCCAGCAGAAGGGGACAGGGACAAGAGACCCAGTACTTC. It is translated as CASRRGQGQETQYF.

V and J are TRBV5-6 and TRBJ2-3, with 9 bases identical to TRBD2. Germline V gene lookup returns CDR1 SGHDT and CDR2 YYEEEE. CDR3 length equals 17 residues. Trimming removed 2 bases from V and 4 bases from J; junction bases left unmatched: 11. Here the CDR3 reads CASSFRFGLAGSDTQYF. In nucleotides, the CDR3 is TGTGCCAGCAGCTTTCGGTTCGGGCTAGCGGGGTCAGATACGCAGTATTTT.

The table lists this clone with a few counts. V is TRBV27 and J is TRBJ1-4; D gene unclear. Germline CDR1 reads MNHEY; CDR2 reads SMNVEV (reference sequence). V lost 4 bases and J lost 6, with 18 bases in between. The CDR3 totals 16 residues. The CDR3 DNA reads TGTGCCAGCAGTTCAACCCTACTAGGGTCTGATGAAAAACTGTTTTTT. Its protein product is CASSSTLLGSDEKLFF.

V usage is TRBV18 and J usage is TRBJ2-7; D is perhaps TRBD1 (5 bases). CDR3 length: 14 amino acids. Trimming left V 3 bases short and J 0 bases short, with 9 bases between. CDR1 and CDR2 (germline): KGHSH, LQKENI. CDR3 in DNA: TGTGCCAGCTCACCGGGGCAGAGCTCCTACGAGCAGTACTTC. Translating it yields CASSPGQSSYEQYF.